This T cell receptor (beta chain) was profiled in a study of graft-versus-host responses after intestinal transplantation. Study details: Recipients uniformly received anti-thymocyte globulin induction, followed by tacrolimus and steroids for around 3 years. Findings and limits, study-wide: Early post-transplant HvG declines were associated with peak circulating GvH clone levels.

The length of the CDR3 is 15 residues. V trimming: 6 bases; J trimming: 8 bases; junction bases outside the gene matches: 12. Germline CDR1 and CDR2: MNHEY and SVGAGI. A remark on this clone: Its antigen is as yet unknown.

The data were produced by immunoSEQ multiplex PCR, yet TCRdb's version contains in-frame clones alone and is incomplete. The data show around 110,000 clones, with 75% to 95% seen just once and about 0.18% held by the top ten. This material consisted of unstimulated CD4+ T cells sorted from spleen or lymph node cells, taken before intestinal transplant. J is TRBJ2-4 and V is TRBV6-5, with 8 bases matching TRBD1. This TCR was recovered from a human donor who received an intestinal transplant. Written as DNA, the CDR3 is TGTGCCAGCAGACCTCCGGGGACAGGTGCCCACATTCAGTACTTC. Residues: CASRPPGTGAHIQYF.